A few counts support the clone carrying this TCR beta chain. TCRdb analysed the RT-PCR reads with MiXCR anew, one entry per CDR3 protein. The data contain fewer than 500,000 distinct CDR3 sequences, 16% of them singletons. The CDR3 has 14 residues. CDR1 SGHRS and CDR2 YFSETQ come from the germline V gene. Between the trimmed V and J ends, which lost 6 bases and 5 bases, there was a span of 18 bases. The sample is drawn from a study of patients and donors after allogeneic stem cell transplantation. This chain connects TRBV5-1 to TRBJ2-7; perhaps TRBD2 as D (7 bases). The sample taken for sequencing was blood, either unsorted or a sorted T cell fraction (not recorded which). The clonotype originates from a human donor who was either an allogeneic HSCT recipient or a stem cell or donor lymphocyte infusion donor (not recorded which). It is not recorded whose cells these are; they may come from a transplant donor. The CDR3 bases are TGCGCCAGCAATCGGGGGGCCCGAATGGACGAGCAGTACTTC. It codes for CASNRGARMDEQYF.